The entry that follows covers one T cell receptor beta chain sequence. Its antigen remains unknown. This sample is drawn from a study of T cells in Graves' hyperthyroidism and ophthalmopathy. Broader study findings: Ophthalmopathy was identified by the model a median about 6.4 months ahead of onset. Peripheral blood also featured most of the thyroid clonotypes expanded above 0.001.

Using RNA transcripts as the source, TCR beta CDR3 regions were amplified. Initially, a first-round RT-PCR of the TCR CDR3 employed the HTBI primer set. MiXCR, run by TCRdb on the multiplex PCR reads, gives a single entry per CDR3 protein. Among 500,000 to 800,000 distinct CDR3 sequences listed, less than 45% were seen once. Used for diagnoses were clinical symptoms, serum thyroxine and TRAb, thyroid ultrasound and orbital computed tomography. Germline V lookup: CDR1 SGHAT, CDR2 FQDESV (reference sequence). The CDR3 runs to 19 residues. V lost 4 bases, J lost 1 base, and 11 bases stayed unmatched. The TCR sequence derives from an adult man with Graves' disease, either hyperthyroidism or ophthalmopathy (not recorded which). J is TRBJ1-5 and V is TRBV11-1; 12 nucleotides match TRBD1. Source material: peripheral blood or thyroid tissue (not recorded which). Written as DNA, the CDR3 is TGTGCCAGCAGCTCCTTACCCGGGACAGGGGGCATCAGCAATCAGCCCCAGCATTTT. Translation: CASSSLPGTGGISNQPQHF.